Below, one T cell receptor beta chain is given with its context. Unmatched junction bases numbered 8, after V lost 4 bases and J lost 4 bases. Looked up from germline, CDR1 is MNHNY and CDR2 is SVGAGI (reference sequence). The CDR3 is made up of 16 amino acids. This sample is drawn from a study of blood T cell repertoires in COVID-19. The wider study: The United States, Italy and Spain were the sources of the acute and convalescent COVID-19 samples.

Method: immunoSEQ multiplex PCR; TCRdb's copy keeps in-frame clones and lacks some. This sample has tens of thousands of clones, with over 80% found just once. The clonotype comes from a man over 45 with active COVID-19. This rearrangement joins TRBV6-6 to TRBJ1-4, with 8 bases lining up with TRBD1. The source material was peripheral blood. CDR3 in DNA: TGTGCCAGCAGTTTCCACGGACAGGGCCTTAATGAAAAACTGTTTTTT. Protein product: CASSFHGQGLNEKLFF.